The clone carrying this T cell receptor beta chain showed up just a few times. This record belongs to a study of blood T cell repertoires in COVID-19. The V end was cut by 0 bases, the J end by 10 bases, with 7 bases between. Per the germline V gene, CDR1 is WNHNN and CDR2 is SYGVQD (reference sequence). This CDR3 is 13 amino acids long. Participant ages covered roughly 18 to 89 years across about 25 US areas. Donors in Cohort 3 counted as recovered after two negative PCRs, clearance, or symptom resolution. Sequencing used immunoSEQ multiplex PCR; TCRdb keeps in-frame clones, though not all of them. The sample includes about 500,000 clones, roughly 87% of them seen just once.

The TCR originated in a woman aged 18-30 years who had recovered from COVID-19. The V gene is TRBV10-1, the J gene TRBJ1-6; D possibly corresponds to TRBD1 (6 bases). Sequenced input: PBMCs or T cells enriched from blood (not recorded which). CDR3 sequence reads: CASSESGGSPLHF. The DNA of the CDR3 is TGCGCCAGCAGTGAGTCAGGGGGATCACCCCTCCACTTT.